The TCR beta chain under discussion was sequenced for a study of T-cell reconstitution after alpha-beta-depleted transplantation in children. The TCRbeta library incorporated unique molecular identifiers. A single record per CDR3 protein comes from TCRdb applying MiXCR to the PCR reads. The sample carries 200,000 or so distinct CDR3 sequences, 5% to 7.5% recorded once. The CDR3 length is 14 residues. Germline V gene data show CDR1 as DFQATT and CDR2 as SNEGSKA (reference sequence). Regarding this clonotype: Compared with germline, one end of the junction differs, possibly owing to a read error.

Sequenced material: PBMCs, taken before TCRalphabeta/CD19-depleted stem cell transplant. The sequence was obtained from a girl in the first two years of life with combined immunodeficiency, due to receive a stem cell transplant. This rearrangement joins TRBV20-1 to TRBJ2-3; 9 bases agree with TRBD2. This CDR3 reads CSASPGTSIDTQYF. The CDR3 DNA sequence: TGCAGTGCTAGCCCCGGGACTAGCATAGATACGCAGTATTTT.